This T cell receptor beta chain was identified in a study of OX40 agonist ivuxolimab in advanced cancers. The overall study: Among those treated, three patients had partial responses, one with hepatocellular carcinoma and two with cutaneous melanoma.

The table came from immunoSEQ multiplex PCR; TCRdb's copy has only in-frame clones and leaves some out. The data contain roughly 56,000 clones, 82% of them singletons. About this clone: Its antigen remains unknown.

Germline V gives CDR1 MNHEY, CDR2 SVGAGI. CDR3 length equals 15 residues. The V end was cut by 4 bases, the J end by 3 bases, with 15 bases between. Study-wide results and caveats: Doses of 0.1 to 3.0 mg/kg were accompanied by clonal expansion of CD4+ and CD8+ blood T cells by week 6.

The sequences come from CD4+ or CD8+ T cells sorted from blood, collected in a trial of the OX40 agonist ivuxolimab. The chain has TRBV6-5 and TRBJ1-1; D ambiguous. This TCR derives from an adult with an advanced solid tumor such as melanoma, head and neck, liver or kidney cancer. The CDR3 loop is CASSFFGSRHTEAFF. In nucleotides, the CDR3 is TGTGCCAGCAGTTTTTTTGGTTCGAGACACACTGAAGCTTTCTTT.